Below, 25 T cell receptor beta chains from the same sample are listed, as sequenced in a study of post-analysis software for immune sequencing data. The TCR beta cDNA libraries carried unique molecular identifiers. MiXCR was run by TCRdb on the PCR reads, yielding one entry per CDR3 protein. Of 150,000 to 200,000 distinct CDR3 sequences listed, approximately 30% were seen once; the top ten hold about 1.4%. The study, taken as a whole, reports: Patients used roughly five TRBV segments, including TRBV5-6, TRBV5-1 and TRBV20-1, more often than controls.

These receptors have no identified antigens. Sequenced input: blood. These receptors all come from a girl aged 10 to 17 with multiple sclerosis.

This clonotype was observed at least ten times. The chain links TRBV20-1 to TRBJ2-7; 7 positions agree with TRBD2. With V trimmed by 5 bases and J by 2 bases, 6 bases remained unmatched. Germline CDR1 reads DFQATT; CDR2 reads SNEGSKA (reference sequence). The CDR3 length is 13 residues. The DNA of the CDR3 is TGCAGTGCTCTCCGACTAGCAGCCTACGAGCAGTACTTC. Residues: CSALRLAAYEQYF.

With respect to this clonotype: Given a much more abundant clone one base away, this may be a read error. V usage is TRBV9 and J usage is TRBJ2-3; 11 bases match TRBD2. CDR3 length: 18 residues. The germline gives CDR1 SGDLS, CDR2 YYNGEE. CDR3 nucleotides: TGTGCCAGCAGCGCCCTCGGATTCACTAGCGGGAGAACAGGTACGCAGTATTTT. Amino acid sequence: CASSALGFTSGRTGTQYF.

The chain employs TRBV28 and TRBJ2-1; D possibly uses TRBD1 or TRBD2 (5 bases each). Germline loops: CDR1 MDHEN, CDR2 SYDVKM. The V and J ends lost 7 bases and 12 bases respectively, with 19 bases between them. The CDR3 contains 13 residues. DNA for the CDR3: TGTGCCAGCAAGGATCGAGGGGATCAATGGCAGTTCTTC. This gives the protein CASKDRGDQWQFF.

This clonotype has a count of ten or more. CDR3 protein: CSAKGLARGNEQFF. CDR3 nucleotide sequence: TGCAGCGCCAAGGGACTAGCGAGGGGCAATGAGCAGTTCTTC. The chain uses TRBV29-1 and TRBJ2-1, with 10 bases matching TRBD2. Germline V gene data show CDR1 as SQVTM and CDR2 as ANQGSEA. After removal of 7 bases from V and 6 bases from J, the junction contained 9 bases not matched to a gene. The CDR3 is 14 residues long.

This clonotype was recorded many times. This chain connects TRBV15 to TRBJ2-7; D may be TRBD1 (5 bases). Trimming took off 0 bases at V and 2 bases at J, with 11 bases between the two ends. The CDR3 length is 15 residues. Germline CDR1 is LNHNV and CDR2 is YYDKDF (reference sequence). CDR3 protein: CATSRDRQPPYEQYF. CDR3 nucleotides: TGTGCCACCAGCAGAGATCGACAGCCCCCCTACGAGCAGTACTTC.

This clonotype was counted many times. This chain joins TRBV20-1 and TRBJ1-1, with a weak D call TRBD1 (5 bases). The CDR3 totals 12 residues. Trimming left V 5 bases short and J 6 bases short, with 13 bases between. Germline CDR1 and CDR2: DFQATT and SNEGSKA (reference sequence). CDR3 loop: CSALEPGAEAFF. The DNA of the CDR3 is TGCAGTGCTCTGGAGCCGGGGGCTGAAGCTTTCTTT.

This clonotype was counted between two and nine times. The genes are TRBV20-1 and TRBJ2-5; TRBD2 matches 7 bases. The J call is doubtful: the DNA matches TRBJ2-7 better. This CDR3 has 14 residues. In germline, CDR1 is DFQATT, CDR2 SNEGSKA (reference sequence). This CDR3 is CSARERERSYEQYF. DNA for the CDR3: TGCAGTGCTAGAGAGCGGGAGAGATCGTACGAGCAGTACTTC.

The chain joins TRBV19 to TRBJ1-1; D ambiguous. The germline V gene has CDR1 LNHDA and CDR2 SQIVND (reference sequence). V dropped 7 bases and J dropped 6 bases, with 15 bases sitting between them. There are 13 residues in the CDR3. Written as DNA, the CDR3 is TGTGCCAGTACCCAGTGGGTAGACGCTGAAGCTTTCTTT. Amino acids: CASTQWVDAEAFF.

A few counts support this clonotype. A much more abundant neighbour one base away suggests this may be a read error. The genes are TRBV6-5 and TRBJ2-1; 8 nucleotides align to TRBD2. Germline V CDR1 and CDR2: MNHEY, SVGAGI. V was clipped by 3 bases and J by 10 bases; unmatched bases: 11. CDR3 length: 15 residues. CDR3 sequence (DNA): TGTGCCAGCAGTTATGGCCCCGGACTAGCAGTCGAGCAGTTCTTC. Its translation: CASSYGPGLAVEQFF.

This clonotype was detected a few times. This chain links TRBV12-3 or TRBV12-4 with TRBJ2-1, with 8 nucleotides matching TRBD2. V lost 4 bases, J lost 7 bases, and 18 bases stayed unmatched. CDR3 size: 18 residues. Here the CDR3 reads CASSSIRTSPISGNEQFF. The CDR3 region has the DNA TGTGCCAGCAGTTCTATCCGGACTAGCCCCATCTCAGGGAATGAGCAGTTCTTC.

V gene TRBV10-2 combines with J gene TRBJ2-7, with D possibly being TRBD1 or TRBD2 (6 bases each). Germline V gives CDR1 WSHSY, CDR2 SAAADI. The CDR3 has 13 residues. V shed 8 bases and J shed 5 bases, with 16 bases lying between them. CDR3 protein: CASFHGGHNEQYF. CDR3 sequence (DNA): TGCGCCAGCTTTCATGGGGGGCACAACGAGCAGTACTTC.

The V gene is TRBV28, the J gene TRBJ1-1; D is unresolved. CDR3 length: 13 residues. V lost 6 bases and J 3 bases, leaving 11 bases between the germline ends. Germline V gene data show CDR1 as MDHEN and CDR2 as SYDVKM. CDR3 sequence: CASRIGRYTEAFF. DNA for the CDR3: TGTGCCAGCAGGATTGGGAGGTACACTGAAGCTTTCTTT.

This chain connects TRBV29-1 to TRBJ2-2; TRBD1 matches at 8 bases. Unmatched junction bases numbered 7, after V lost 7 bases and J lost 12 bases. CDR1 and CDR2 (germline): SQVTM, ANQGSEA. The CDR3 covers 11 residues. In DNA, the CDR3 is TGCAGCGGCGTAACAGGGGGAAAGCTGTTTTTT. This sequence encodes CSGVTGGKLFF.

The chain recombines TRBV6-1 with TRBJ1-2; D gene unclear. The CDR3 consists of 13 residues. Germline-derived CDR1 and CDR2 are MNHNS and SASEGT. V lost 3 bases and J 2 bases, leaving 7 bases between the germline ends. The DNA of the CDR3 is TGTGCCAGCAGTGACGGGCTGAACTATGGCTACACCTTC. Protein: CASSDGLNYGYTF.

This clonotype was picked up many times. This chain's CDR3 is CASSGGGHEQFF. CDR3 DNA: TGTGCAAGTTCGGGCGGTGGGCATGAGCAGTTCTTC. This sequence joins TRBV12-2 and TRBJ2-1; the tabulated D call, TRBD1, remains unverified against the DNA. TRBV12-2 is marked as a pseudogene. The CDR3 contains 12 residues.

This clonotype was found a few times. In DNA form, the CDR3 reads TGTGCCAGCAGCCCCCGCTTTAGGGTTGTCGAGACCCAGTACTTC. Amino acids: CASSPRFRVVETQYF. This chain links TRBV11-2 with TRBJ2-7; no clear D gene. TRBJ2-5 explains the end of the DNA better; the J call may be wrong. Germline CDR1 and CDR2: SGHAT and FQNNGV. The CDR3 is 15 amino acids.

There are many counts of this clonotype. The chain links TRBV25-1 to TRBJ1-6, with 7 bases aligning to TRBD1. Germline V gene lookup returns CDR1 MGHDK and CDR2 SYGVNS. This CDR3 is 15 amino acids long. V shed 7 bases, J shed 7 bases, and the junction held 10 bases outside the gene matches. CDR3 sequence: CASNKRDRPNSPLHF. CDR3 DNA: TGTGCCAGCAACAAGCGGGACAGACCCAATTCACCCCTCCACTTT.

The table lists this clonotype with many counts. This chain connects TRBV29-1 to TRBJ1-2; 10 bases map to TRBD1. Germline V gene data show CDR1 as SQVTM and CDR2 as ANQGSEA. The CDR3 has 15 amino acids. Unmatched junction bases numbered 11, after V lost 5 bases and J lost 5 bases. CDR3 residues: CSVPPTGTGAYGYTF. CDR3 DNA: TGCAGCGTTCCTCCTACCGGGACAGGGGCTTATGGCTACACCTTC.

This clonotype showed up just a few times. This chain connects TRBV7-9 to TRBJ2-7; D is tentatively TRBD1 or TRBD2 (5 bases each). The CDR3 spans 13 residues. Trimming cost V 11 bases and J 3 bases, with 17 bases left between them. Germline CDR1 is SEHNR and CDR2 is FQNEAQ (reference sequence). The DNA for the CDR3 is TGTGCCCTTGCGGACGGGGACCTCTACGAGCAGTACTTC. Its translation is CALADGDLYEQYF.

On this clonotype itself: Being one base from a much bigger clone, this may be a read error. The rearrangement uses TRBV7-9 and TRBJ2-7; D possibly corresponds to TRBD2 (7 bases). CDR3 size: 14 residues. Germline CDR1 and CDR2: SEHNR and FQNEAQ (reference sequence). CDR3 sequence (DNA): TGTGCCAGCAGCTTTGGGGGGGCGGCCTACGAGCGGTACTTC. Translating gives CASSFGGAAYERYF. Using reference TRBV7-9 and TRBJ2-7 for the parts outside the CDR3, the full variable domain is DTGVSQNPRHKITKRGQNVTFRCDPISEHNRLYWYRQTLGQGPEFLTYFQNEAQLEKSRLLSDRFSAERPKGSFSTLEIQRTEQGDSAMYLCASSFGGAAYERYFGPGTRLTVT.

With regard to this clonotype: Given a much more abundant clone one base away, this may be a read error. The genes are TRBV6-5 and TRBJ1-2, with unresolved D. Germline V lookup: CDR1 MNHEY, CDR2 SVGAGI. Trimming took off 6 bases at V and 1 base at J, with 9 bases between the two ends. The CDR3 runs to 13 residues. Written as DNA, the CDR3 is TGTGCCAGCAGGGGCTGGGATAACTATGGCTACACCTTC. This sequence encodes CASRGWDNYGYTF.

Ten or more counts support this clonotype. The rearrangement uses TRBV10-3 and TRBJ1-4; D remains ambiguous. V was trimmed by 2 bases and J by 2 bases, leaving 9 bases between them. CDR1 and CDR2 from the germline V gene are ENHRY and SYGVKD. CDR3 length: 15 amino acids. DNA of the CDR3: TGTGCCATCAGTGAGGGTCAGGTGACTAATGAAAAACTGTTTTTT. Protein sequence: CAISEGQVTNEKLFF.

This clonotype occurred a few times. The DNA for the CDR3 is TGTGCCAGCAGCCCACAGGGTGCGGGGACAGCTTTCTTT. This codes for CASSPQGAGTAFF. V usage is TRBV12-3 or TRBV12-4 and J usage is TRBJ1-1; the D gene is possibly TRBD1 (6 bases). The V end was cut by 6 bases, the J end by 10 bases, with 18 bases between. This CDR3 has 13 amino acids.

As to this clonotype: Given a much more abundant clone one base away, this may be a read error. The chain has TRBV7-2 and TRBJ2-5; D call uncertain. CDR1 and CDR2 from the germline V gene are SGHTA and FQGNSA. V dropped 5 bases and J dropped 11 bases, with 12 bases sitting between them. This CDR3 is 11 amino acids long. The CDR3 region is CASSLYSEQYF. The CDR3, as DNA: TGTGCCAGCAGCCTCTATAGTGAGCAGTACTTC.

J is TRBJ2-7 and V is TRBV7-2; tentatively, D is TRBD2 (7 bases). CDR1 and CDR2 (germline): SGHTA, FQGNSA. The CDR3 sequence is 15 residues long. Trimming removed 5 bases at V and 7 bases at J, with 21 bases between. The CDR3 DNA reads TGTGCCAGCAGCCAAAGGGGGGGATCCTACAATGAGCAGTACTTC. Translating gives CASSQRGGSYNEQYF. The full variable domain, rest sourced from reference TRBV7-2 and TRBJ2-7, is GAGVSQSPSNKVTEKGKDVELRCDPISGHTALYWYRQSLGQGLEFLIYFQGNSAPDKSGLPSDRFSAERTGGSVSTLTIQRTQQEDSAVYLCASSQRGGSYNEQYFGPGTRLTVT.